A single sample is the source of the 22 T cell receptor beta chains below, sequenced in a study of blood T cell repertoires in COVID-19 (dated by TCRdb to the early 2020s). Preparation of the library involved the immunoSEQ multiplex PCR assay. TCRdb obtained this table from immuneACCESS and retained in-frame rearrangements with V and J assigned. These tables miss some clones; where compared with another copy, unresolved V genes account for less than half of the shortfall, and the remainder is unexplained. This sample comprises 85,000 to 95,000 clones, 76% of them detected only once. About 6.5% of the sample lies in the top ten. Sequenced input: peripheral blood. The source is a man in his sixties or seventies with acute or convalescent COVID-19.

V usage is TRBV7-3 and J usage is TRBJ2-1, with 7 bases aligning to TRBD1. The CDR3 is 13 residues long. Germline V gene lookup returns CDR1 SGHTA and CDR2 FQGTGA. V gave up 5 bases and J gave up 11 bases; unmatched junction bases: 9. The chain's CDR3 is CASSPTQGIKQFF. The CDR3 DNA reads as TGTGCCAGCAGCCCCACACAGGGGATAAAGCAGTTCTTC.

V and J are TRBV5-1 and TRBJ2-3, with TRBD1 matching 10 bases. J lost 2 bases, V lost 1 base, and 10 bases had no gene match. The germline CDR1 and CDR2 sequences are SGHRS and YFSETQ. The CDR3 totals 18 residues. The CDR3 loop reads CASSLPPGQGTFTDTQYF. The CDR3 DNA sequence: TGCGCCAGCAGCTTGCCCCCGGGACAGGGGACTTTCACAGATACGCAGTATTTT.

This chain joins TRBV18 and TRBJ2-5; D uncertain. In germline, CDR1 is KGHSH, CDR2 LQKENI. The CDR3 runs 13 residues. V shed 3 bases and J shed 2 bases, with 7 bases lying between them. In DNA, the CDR3 is TGTGCCAGCTCACCGAGCCGACAAGAGACCCAGTACTTC. Residues: CASSPSRQETQYF.

This sequence joins TRBV7-8 and TRBJ2-5; D possibly corresponds to TRBD1 (5 bases). The V end was cut by 0 bases, the J end by 2 bases, with 16 bases between. The CDR3 runs 17 residues. Germline-derived CDR1 and CDR2 are SGHVS and FQNEAQ. CDR3 sequence reads: CASSLALGRAEQETQYF. The DNA of the CDR3 is TGTGCCAGCAGCTTAGCGCTGGGCAGGGCCGAGCAAGAGACCCAGTACTTC.

The chain uses TRBV23-1 and TRBJ2-7; TRBD2 aligns across 11 bases. TRBV23-1 is recorded as an ORF, its role being uncertain. The ends lost 6 bases at V and 2 bases at J; junction bases unmatched: 12. CDR3 length: 17 residues. CDR3 region: CASSPGWLAGGPYEQYF. CDR3 DNA: TGCGCCAGCAGCCCCGGGTGGCTAGCGGGAGGTCCCTACGAGCAGTACTTC.

This sequence joins TRBV7-2 and TRBJ2-3; a possible D gene is TRBD1 (6 bases). Trimming took off 4 bases at V and 1 base at J, with 15 bases between the two ends. Per the germline V gene, CDR1 is SGHTA and CDR2 is FQGNSA. This CDR3 is 16 amino acids long. The CDR3 protein is CASSSFHRVGTDTQYF. Here the CDR3 DNA reads TGTGCCAGCAGCTCCTTCCACAGGGTTGGCACAGATACGCAGTATTTT. Full variable domain (outside the CDR3, taken from reference TRBV7-2 and TRBJ2-3): GAGVSQSPSNKVTEKGKDVELRCDPISGHTALYWYRQSLGQGLEFLIYFQGNSAPDKSGLPSDRFSAERTGGSVSTLTIQRTQQEDSAVYLCASSSFHRVGTDTQYFGPGTRLTVL.

This chain connects TRBV24-1 to TRBJ2-5; D gene uncertain. The CDR3 runs to 13 residues. Deletions cut 7 bases from V and 0 bases from J, with 8 bases between. The V gene's germline CDR1 is KGHDR and CDR2 SFDVKD. The CDR3 DNA sequence: TGTGCCACCAGGGGCCCCTACCAAGAGACCCAGTACTTC. This encodes CATRGPYQETQYF.

V usage is TRBV27 and J usage is TRBJ1-2; possible D gene TRBD1, 5 bases. CDR1 is MNHEY and CDR2 is SMNVEV in the germline V gene (reference sequence). The V and J ends lost 2 bases and 5 bases respectively, with 15 bases between them. This CDR3 has 15 amino acids. CDR3 DNA sequence: TGTGCCAGCAGTTTAGGGGCGGCAGCAGAGTATGGCTACACCTTC. This translates into CASSLGAAAEYGYTF.

The V gene is TRBV10-3, the J gene TRBJ2-3; 9 bases are shared with TRBD1. Germline V gives CDR1 ENHRY, CDR2 SYGVKD. CDR3 length equals 15 residues. J was trimmed by 1 base and V by 3 bases; bases with no gene match: 2. The CDR3 DNA sequence: TGTGCCATCAGTGAAAGACAGGGGGGCACAGATACGCAGTATTTT. This gives the protein CAISERQGGTDTQYF.

The chain has TRBV27 and TRBJ1-1, with 7 bases that match TRBD1. The length of the CDR3 is 14 residues. Germline lookup yields CDR1 MNHEY and CDR2 SMNVEV (reference sequence). Losses at the gene ends were 5 bases for V and 3 bases for J; bases not matched to a gene: 6. Here the CDR3 reads CASSTRGLDTEAFF. As DNA, the CDR3 is TGTGCCAGCAGTACGAGGGGGCTCGACACTGAAGCTTTCTTT.

This clone has a handful of counts. The V call is TRBV20-1, the J call TRBJ2-2; the D gene is possibly TRBD1 (6 bases). The germline gives CDR1 DFQATT, CDR2 SNEGSKA (reference sequence). V gave up 4 bases and J gave up 16 bases, with 16 bases separating them. The CDR3 runs 11 residues. DNA of the CDR3: TGCAGTGCTACTACAGGGATTCTTCCGTTTTTT. It yields the protein CSATTGILPFF.

The rearrangement uses TRBV28 and TRBJ2-3; D call uncertain. The V gene lost 5 bases and the J gene lost 7 bases, with 13 bases spanning the gap. Germline loops: CDR1 MDHEN, CDR2 SYDVKM. The CDR3 is 13 residues long. CDR3: CASSLDISHTQYF. CDR3 nucleotides: TGTGCCAGCAGTCTCGACATTTCCCATACGCAGTATTTT.

The chain has TRBV24-1 and TRBJ2-3; 8 positions match TRBD1. There are 13 residues in the CDR3. Germline CDR1 and CDR2: KGHDR and SFDVKD. V was pared by 10 bases and J by 10 bases, with 12 bases of the junction left unmatched. In DNA form, the CDR3 reads TGTGCCACGAGACCTGGGCCGGGACAGGCGCAGTATTTT. Protein: CATRPGPGQAQYF.

The chain has TRBV7-2 and TRBJ2-1; the match to TRBD2 covers 13 bases. The trim removed 5 bases at V and 10 bases at J, leaving 8 bases unmatched. Germline assignment: CDR1 SGHTA and CDR2 FQGNSA. The CDR3 is made up of 15 amino acids. DNA for the CDR3: TGTGCCAGCAGCGACACTAGCGGGGGGGCAAGGGAGCAGTTCTTC. Translating gives CASSDTSGGAREQFF.

This clone was picked up one time. In nucleotides, the CDR3 is TGTGCCAGCAGTGAATTTGGGAGGGGCTACACCTTC. It is translated as CASSEFGRGYTF. J is TRBJ1-2 and V is TRBV6-1; D unclear. This CDR3 has 12 residues. Germline V gives CDR1 MNHNS, CDR2 SASEGT. The V end lost 2 bases, the J end lost 8 bases, and 9 bases lay between the germline ends.

This clone was observed a few times. V usage is TRBV7-9 and J usage is TRBJ2-7; 7 nucleotides match TRBD1. Germline values: CDR1 SEHNR, CDR2 FQNEAQ (reference sequence). Unmatched junction bases numbered 6, after V lost 1 base and J lost 3 bases. The CDR3 covers 15 residues. CDR3 residues: CASSLVGQGDYEQYF. CDR3 sequence (DNA): TGTGCCAGCAGCTTAGTAGGCCAGGGGGACTACGAGCAGTACTTC.

This chain uses TRBV6-1 with TRBJ2-7; tentatively, D is TRBD1 (6 bases). The CDR3 length is 13 residues. The ends were cut back, 1 base at V and 4 bases at J, with 8 bases in the middle. Germline assignment: CDR1 MNHNS and CDR2 SASEGT. In DNA form, the CDR3 reads TGTGCCAGCAGTGAAGTCAGGGGATACGAGCAGTACTTC. Translated: CASSEVRGYEQYF.

V gene TRBV6-1 combines with J gene TRBJ1-2; tentatively, D is TRBD1 (6 bases). The CDR3 loop spans 16 amino acids. Germline V CDR1 and CDR2: MNHNS, SASEGT. The V gene lost 3 bases and the J gene lost 4 bases, with 18 bases spanning the gap. The CDR3 sequence: CASSDGGAGNIYGYTF. The CDR3 DNA sequence: TGTGCCAGCAGTGACGGGGGGGCGGGGAATATCTATGGCTACACCTTC.

This clone was found many times. This chain connects TRBV6-2 or TRBV6-3 to TRBJ1-1; D unresolved. Germline lookup yields CDR1 MNHEY and CDR2 SVGEGT. The V end was cut by 6 bases, the J end by 4 bases, with 15 bases between. The CDR3 extends over 14 amino acids. This CDR3 reads CASSPAPGSTEAFF. The CDR3 nucleotides are TGTGCCAGCAGCCCCGCTCCGGGTTCCACTGAAGCTTTCTTT.

The count of this clone is one. V usage is TRBV27 and J usage is TRBJ1-1; D is unresolved. This CDR3 is built from 14 residues. The V gene lost 5 bases and the J gene lost 7 bases, with 17 bases spanning the gap. Per germline, CDR1 MNHEY and CDR2 SMNVEV (reference sequence). This CDR3 reads CASSPQRESGEAFF. The DNA for the CDR3 is TGTGCCAGCAGTCCCCAAAGGGAGTCGGGTGAAGCTTTCTTT.

V is TRBV12-3 or TRBV12-4 and J is TRBJ1-1, with D uncertain. CDR3 length equals 13 residues. The germline V and J ends were trimmed by 6 bases and 3 bases, with 11 bases remaining between them. The CDR3 DNA is TGTGCCAGCAGGACACTCGGCTACACTGAAGCTTTCTTT. It encodes CASRTLGYTEAFF.

The genes are TRBV13 and TRBJ1-3; TRBD1 aligns across 7 bases. The CDR3 has 15 residues. Germline assignment: CDR1 PRHDT and CDR2 FYEKMQ (reference sequence). V was pared by 4 bases and J by 15 bases, with 18 bases of the junction left unmatched. The DNA of the CDR3 is TGTGCCAGCAGCTCCCCCGGGACAAGGGGGCAGCTTGGATATTTT. Amino acid sequence: CASSSPGTRGQLGYF. Filled out from reference TRBV13 and TRBJ1-3, the complete variable domain reads AAGVIQSPRHLIKEKRETATLKCYPIPRHDTVYWYQQGPGQDPQFLISFYEKMQSDKGSIPDRFSAQQFSDYHSELNMSSLELGDSALYFCASSSPGTRGQLGYFGEGSWLTVV.